This TCR beta chain is from a study of blood T cell repertoires in COVID-19. Study background: Samples came from the United States, Italy and Spain, spanning acute and convalescent COVID-19.

This CDR3 has 11 amino acids. The germline CDR1 and CDR2 sequences are SEHNR and FQNEAQ (reference sequence). V lost 4 bases to trimming and J lost 7 bases, with 8 bases between them. Per the study methods: Nucleated cell counts were estimated from reference gene primer amplification. TCRdb's table, derived via immunoSEQ multiplex PCR, lists solely in-frame clones and lacks some. Clone size and the V and J calls come from that table; the DNA yielded D and trimming. The sample lists tens of thousands of clones, roughly 82% occurring once. The specimen was peripheral blood. The source is a human donor in a cohort sampled during active COVID-19. The V and J genes are TRBV7-9 and TRBJ2-7; D possibly corresponds to TRBD1 (5 bases). The CDR3: CASSSNREQYF. The CDR3 DNA sequence: TGTGCCAGCAGCTCGAACAGGGAGCAGTACTTC.